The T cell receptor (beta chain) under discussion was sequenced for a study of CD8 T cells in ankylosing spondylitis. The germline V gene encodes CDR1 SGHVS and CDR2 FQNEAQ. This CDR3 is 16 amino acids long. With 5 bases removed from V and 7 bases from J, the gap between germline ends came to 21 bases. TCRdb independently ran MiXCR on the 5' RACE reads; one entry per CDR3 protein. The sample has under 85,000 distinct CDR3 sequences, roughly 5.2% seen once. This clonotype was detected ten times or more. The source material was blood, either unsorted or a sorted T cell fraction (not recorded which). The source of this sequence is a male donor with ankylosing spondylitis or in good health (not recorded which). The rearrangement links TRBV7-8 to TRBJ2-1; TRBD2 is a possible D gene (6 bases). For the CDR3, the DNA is TGTGCCAGCAGCCCGACGGGCTCCAGGAGGGGTAATGAGCAGTTCTTC. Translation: CASSPTGSRRGNEQFF.